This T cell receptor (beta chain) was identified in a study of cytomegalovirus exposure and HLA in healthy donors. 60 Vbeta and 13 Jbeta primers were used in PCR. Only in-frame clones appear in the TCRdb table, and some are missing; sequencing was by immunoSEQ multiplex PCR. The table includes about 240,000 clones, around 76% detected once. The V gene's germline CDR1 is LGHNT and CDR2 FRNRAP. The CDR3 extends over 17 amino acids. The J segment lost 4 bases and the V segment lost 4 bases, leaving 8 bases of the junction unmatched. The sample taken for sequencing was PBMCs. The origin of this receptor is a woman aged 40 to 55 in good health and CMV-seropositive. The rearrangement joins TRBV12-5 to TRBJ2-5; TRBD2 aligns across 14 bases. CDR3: CASGYSGTSGGSETQYF. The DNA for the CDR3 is TGTGCTAGTGGTTACTCCGGGACTAGCGGGGGTTCAGAGACCCAGTACTTC.